The TCR beta chain described here comes from a study of cytomegalovirus exposure and HLA in healthy donors. With 60 Vbeta and 13 Jbeta primers, the PCR was carried out. The method was immunoSEQ multiplex PCR; TCRdb's version includes in-frame clones alone and lacks a portion of them. This sample has 90,000 to 110,000 clones, with approximately 82% found just once. V was pared by 8 bases and J by 0 bases, with 11 bases between. The germline gives CDR1 LNHDA, CDR2 SQIVND (reference sequence). CDR3 size: 14 residues. The V gene is TRBV19, the J gene TRBJ2-1; D remains ambiguous. This clonotype was obtained from a man aged 35 to 55 in good health and CMV-seropositive. Material for sequencing was PBMCs. The CDR3 coding sequence is TGTGCCAGTCAGAGGAAAGACTCCTACAATGAGCAGTTCTTC. Translation: CASQRKDSYNEQFF.